This passage covers 23 T cell receptor beta chains from one sample sequenced in a study of blood T cell repertoires in COVID-19. Clones were sequenced by immunoSEQ multiplex PCR, and TCRdb holds only the in-frame ones, with some missing. This sample carries around 130,000 clones, around 86% of them seen once, and the ten largest clones take around 9.8%. The sequenced material came from peripheral blood. Every receptor here comes from a man aged 35 to 55 with active or convalescent COVID-19.

This rearrangement joins TRBV24-1 to TRBJ2-1, with 8 bases fitting TRBD2. V was pared by 2 bases and J by 4 bases, with 6 bases of the junction left unmatched. Per germline, CDR1 KGHDR and CDR2 SFDVKD. The CDR3 is 16 residues long. The CDR3 is CATSDSAGESYNEQFF. The CDR3 DNA follows: TGTGCCACCAGTGATTCAGCGGGGGAGTCATACAATGAGCAGTTCTTC.

This chain joins TRBV5-1 and TRBJ2-2; maybe TRBD1 (6 bases). This CDR3 is built from 15 residues. Germline V gene sequence: CDR1 SGHRS, CDR2 YFSETQ. V dropped 0 bases and J dropped 4 bases, with 10 bases sitting between them. CDR3 in DNA: TGCGCCAGCAGCTTGGACAGGGAGCTCACCGGGGAGCTGTTTTTT. Its translation: CASSLDRELTGELFF.

This clone has just one count. CDR3 DNA sequence: TGTGCCAGCAGCCCCGGGACAGGGTCTAGGTACGAGCAGTACTTC. Its translation is CASSPGTGSRYEQYF. This chain uses TRBV6-5 with TRBJ2-7; 9 bases fit TRBD1. This CDR3 has 15 residues. CDR1 and CDR2 (germline): MNHEY, SVGAGI. With V trimmed by 6 bases and J by 4 bases, 10 bases remained unmatched.

The rearrangement links TRBV7-3 to TRBJ2-3, with D possibly matching TRBD2 (5 bases). The CDR3 loop spans 14 amino acids. The germline V gene has CDR1 SGHTA and CDR2 FQGTGA. Between the trimmed V and J ends, which lost 3 bases and 6 bases, there was a span of 13 bases. The CDR3 is CASSLGVATDTQYF. CDR3 bases: TGTGCCAGCAGCTTGGGTGTAGCGACGGATACGCAGTATTTT.

The chain has TRBV5-5 and TRBJ2-2; possibly TRBD2 for D (6 bases). Germline CDR1 and CDR2: SGHKS and YYEKEE (reference sequence). Trimming shortened V by 5 bases and J by 2 bases, and 19 bases separated the two germline ends. CDR3 length: 17 amino acids. The CDR3 DNA follows: TGTGCCAGCAGTCCGTTTGGGGGGTCGCCAAACACCGGGGAGCTGTTTTTT. It is translated as CASSPFGGSPNTGELFF.

The rearrangement uses TRBV5-6 and TRBJ1-3; D unresolved. The CDR3 is made up of 14 amino acids. Germline loops: CDR1 SGHDT, CDR2 YYEEEE. V lost 1 base and J 2 bases, leaving 7 bases between the germline ends. CDR3 nucleotides: TGTGCCAGCAGCTTGAGAGAGGCTGGAAACACCATATATTTT. Its protein is CASSLREAGNTIYF.

The chain uses TRBV6-5 and TRBJ2-3, with 10 bases lining up with TRBD2. This CDR3 has 15 amino acids. V shed 5 bases and J 4 bases; nucleotides not matched to a gene: 6. From germline, CDR1 is MNHEY and CDR2 SVGAGI. The CDR3 region has the DNA TGTGCCAGCAGTCGTAGCGGGGGGAGGGCAGATACGCAGTATTTT. Protein product: CASSRSGGRADTQYF.

V is TRBV24-1 and J is TRBJ2-1; 7 nucleotides match TRBD1. CDR3 length: 16 residues. The germline CDR1 and CDR2 sequences are KGHDR and SFDVKD. The V segment lost 4 bases and the J segment 4 bases; nucleotides outside the gene matches: 9. The CDR3 region is CATSDSRQGFYNEQFF. The CDR3 region has the DNA TGTGCCACCAGTGACTCAAGACAGGGATTTTACAATGAGCAGTTCTTC.

Concerning this clone: Here the CDR3 omits its conserved ending phenylalanine or tryptophan, so a read error is the likely source. The limits of the CDR3 on the DNA are not certain, so only TCRdb's listed CDR3 is given. This chain links TRBV6-4 with TRBJ2-7; the table's D call TRBD2 went unverified against the DNA. The CDR3 is 15 amino acids in total, end residues counted. Germline V gene data show CDR1 as MRHNA and CDR2 as SNTAGT. The CDR3 sequence is CASSDSKSSGGGVVL.

This clone was seen a single time. The rearrangement uses TRBV5-4 and TRBJ2-3; TRBD2 aligns across 8 bases. With V trimmed by 0 bases and J by 6 bases, 6 bases remained unmatched. CDR1 is SGHNT and CDR2 is YYREEE in the germline V gene (reference sequence). This CDR3 is built from 15 residues. The CDR3 here is CASSLAGGGGDTQYF. As DNA, the CDR3 is TGTGCCAGCAGCTTGGCGGGAGGGGGGGGTGATACGCAGTATTTT. The complete variable domain, with remaining parts taken from reference TRBV5-4 and TRBJ2-3, reads ETGVTQSPTHLIKTRGQQVTLRCSSQSGHNTVSWYQQALGQGPQFIFQYYREEENGRGNFPPRFSGLQFPNYSSELNVNALELDDSALYLCASSLAGGGGDTQYFGPGTRLTVL.

V and J are TRBV7-9 and TRBJ2-5; 7 bases agree with TRBD1. CDR3 size: 15 residues. CDR1 SEHNR and CDR2 FQNEAQ come from the germline V gene (reference sequence). Trimming cost V 5 bases and J 2 bases; bases outside gene matches: 8. CDR3 coding DNA: TGTGCCAGCAGCCCTCAGGGGGACCGACAAGAGACCCAGTACTTC. This sequence encodes CASSPQGDRQETQYF.

V and J are TRBV19 and TRBJ2-1, with D possibly being TRBD1 (5 bases). CDR1 LNHDA and CDR2 SQIVND come from the germline V gene (reference sequence). The germline V and J ends were trimmed by 6 bases and 0 bases, with 12 bases remaining between them. This CDR3 comprises 15 residues. The CDR3 loop reads CASRSDTSSYNEQFF. CDR3 DNA sequence: TGTGCCAGTAGGTCGGACACCAGCTCCTACAATGAGCAGTTCTTC.

This chain joins TRBV9 and TRBJ2-3; 10 nucleotides agree with TRBD2. Looked up from germline, CDR1 is SGDLS and CDR2 is YYNGEE. The length of the CDR3 is 18 residues. The ends lost 0 bases at V and 1 base at J; junction bases unmatched: 8. CDR3 in amino acids: CASSVESASGGRTDTQYF. The CDR3 DNA is TGTGCCAGCAGCGTAGAATCCGCTAGCGGGGGCCGCACAGATACGCAGTATTTT.

The rearrangement links TRBV20-1 to TRBJ1-1, with a weak D call TRBD1 (6 bases). Germline CDR1 is DFQATT and CDR2 is SNEGSKA (reference sequence). Trimming left V 6 bases short and J 10 bases short, with 15 bases between. The CDR3 length is 11 residues. The CDR3 sequence: CSAPGRGAAFF. In DNA form, the CDR3 reads TGCAGTGCCCCTGGCCGGGGGGCAGCTTTCTTT.

This clone was picked up a small number of times. Written as DNA, the CDR3 is TGTGCCAGCAGGCAGGGGAACCCTGGAAACACCATATATTTT. Protein: CASRQGNPGNTIYF. The rearrangement uses TRBV28 and TRBJ1-3, with D possibly TRBD1 on 6 matching bases. The CDR3 length is 14 residues. V lost 6 bases, J lost 2 bases, and 11 bases lay in between. Germline assignment: CDR1 MDHEN and CDR2 SYDVKM.

V gene TRBV5-1 combines with J gene TRBJ2-2, with 11 nucleotides matching TRBD2. The CDR3 length is 17 residues. Germline V gives CDR1 SGHRS, CDR2 YFSETQ. Losses at the gene ends were 4 bases for V and 2 bases for J; bases not matched to a gene: 7. As DNA, the CDR3 is TGCGCCAGCAGCGGGGACCTAGCGGGGGGAAACACCGGGGAGCTGTTTTTT. It translates to CASSGDLAGGNTGELFF.

The rearrangement uses TRBV7-2 and TRBJ1-4; D remains unclear. The CDR3 loop spans 16 amino acids. The V gene's germline CDR1 is SGHTA and CDR2 FQGNSA. V was trimmed by 1 base and J by 8 bases, leaving 17 bases between them. The CDR3 is CASSLGPSLTGEKLFF. The CDR3, as DNA: TGTGCCAGCAGCTTAGGTCCCAGCCTCACGGGGGAAAAACTGTTTTTT.

This clone was counted a few times. V is TRBV7-2 and J is TRBJ1-2, with D perhaps matching TRBD1 (6 bases). Germline CDR1 SGHTA, CDR2 FQGNSA. V was pared by 5 bases and J by 8 bases, with 12 bases between. This CDR3 contains 12 residues. As DNA, the CDR3 is TGTGCCAGCAGCGCCACAGGGAGCGGCTACACCTTC. Its protein product is CASSATGSGYTF. Full variable domain (missing parts from reference TRBV7-2 and TRBJ1-2): GAGVSQSPSNKVTEKGKDVELRCDPISGHTALYWYRQSLGQGLEFLIYFQGNSAPDKSGLPSDRFSAERTGGSVSTLTIQRTQQEDSAVYLCASSATGSGYTFGSGTRLTVV.

The chain combines TRBV7-2 with TRBJ2-2; perhaps TRBD1 as D (5 bases). The germline CDR1 and CDR2 sequences are SGHTA and FQGNSA. V was shortened by 1 base and J by 1 base, with 7 bases between the two germline ends. There are 15 residues in the CDR3. DNA for the CDR3: TGTGCCAGCAGCTTAGAGGGGCAGAACACCGGGGAGCTGTTTTTT. Translating it yields CASSLEGQNTGELFF.

V is TRBV12-5 and J is TRBJ2-3; 8 positions agree with TRBD2. The CDR3 has 16 residues. After removal of 4 bases from V and 3 bases from J, the junction contained 9 bases not matched to a gene. Per the germline V gene, CDR1 is LGHNT and CDR2 is FRNRAP. The CDR3 region has the DNA TGTGCTAGTGGTTCCCCCCCCGGACTAGCAACAGATACGCAGTATTTT. Translating it yields CASGSPPGLATDTQYF. Variable domain in full (rest from reference TRBV12-5 and TRBJ2-3): DARVTQTPRHKVTEMGQEVTMRCQPILGHNTVFWYRQTMMQGLELLAYFRNRAPLDDSGMPKDRFSAEMPDATLATLKIQPSEPRDSAVYFCASGSPPGLATDTQYFGPGTRLTVL.

The rearrangement uses TRBV11-2 and TRBJ2-7, with 10 bases identical to TRBD1. V lost 1 base and J lost 2; bases outside the gene matches: 2. CDR1 SGHAT and CDR2 FQNNGV come from the germline V gene. The CDR3 loop spans 15 amino acids. The CDR3 DNA reads TGTGCCAGCAGCTTAGCCGGACAGGGGGCCTACGAGCAGTACTTC. Amino acid sequence: CASSLAGQGAYEQYF.

The V call is TRBV7-9, the J call TRBJ2-2; TRBD2 matches at 7 bases. Germline V CDR1 and CDR2: SEHNR, FQNEAQ (reference sequence). The CDR3 is 14 amino acids. J lost 5 bases, V lost 7 bases, and 7 bases had no gene match. CDR3 loop: CASKEPGGTGELFF. The CDR3 DNA sequence: TGTGCCAGCAAGGAGCCGGGGGGTACCGGGGAGCTGTTTTTT. The whole variable domain, filled in from reference TRBV7-9 and TRBJ2-2, reads DTGVSQNPRHKITKRGQNVTFRCDPISEHNRLYWYRQTLGQGPEFLTYFQNEAQLEKSRLLSDRFSAERPKGSFSTLEIQRTEQGDSAMYLCASKEPGGTGELFFGEGSRLTVL.

This rearrangement joins TRBV30 to TRBJ1-4; 7 nucleotides match TRBD1. This CDR3 is 14 amino acids long. Germline V lookup: CDR1 GTSNPN, CDR2 SVGIG (reference sequence). Trimming cost V 3 bases and J 5 bases; bases outside gene matches: 6. The CDR3 DNA reads as TGTGCCTGGAGGGGGGACAGAAAAAATGAAAAACTGTTTTTT. It translates to CAWRGDRKNEKLFF.